A single sample gave rise to the 30 T cell receptor beta chains below, sequenced in a study of shared clonotypes between healthy human individuals. Generated by immunoSEQ multiplex PCR, the TCRdb table keeps only in-frame clones and is missing some. The data contain fewer than 650,000 clones, less than 80% of them singletons. The material sequenced was PBMCs. Receptors were obtained from a woman between 40 and 55 years old in good health. Some clones in this sample may be carry-over from other donors' samples.

V and J are TRBV5-6 and TRBJ2-2; 11 bases fit TRBD2. CDR1 is SGHDT, CDR2 YYEEEE, per germline. The V gene end was trimmed by 1 base and the J gene end by 0 bases; junction bases not matched to a gene: 5. This CDR3 region has 18 residues. CDR3 DNA: TGTGCCAGCAGCTTGTGGACTAGCGGGCACCCGAACACCGGGGAGCTGTTTTTT. This encodes CASSLWTSGHPNTGELFF.

The V and J genes are TRBV5-1 and TRBJ2-3; D is unresolved. The V gene lost 4 bases and the J gene lost 0 bases, with 15 bases spanning the gap. Germline V lookup: CDR1 SGHRS, CDR2 YFSETQ. This CDR3 region has 16 residues. The CDR3 here is CASSPWPGSSTDTQYF. DNA of the CDR3: TGCGCCAGCAGCCCCTGGCCCGGATCTAGCACAGATACGCAGTATTTT. The full variable domain, with the rest looked up from reference TRBV5-1 and TRBJ2-3, is KAGVTQTPRYLIKTRGQQVTLSCSPISGHRSVSWYQQTPGQGLQFLFEYFSETQRNKGNFPGRFSGRQFSNSRSEMNVSTLELGDSALYLCASSPWPGSSTDTQYFGPGTRLTVL.

V usage is TRBV7-9 and J usage is TRBJ2-3, with 10 nucleotides matching TRBD2. Germline CDR1 reads SEHNR; CDR2 reads FQNEAQ (reference sequence). The CDR3 runs to 15 residues. J lost 5 bases, V lost 7 bases, and 9 bases had no gene match. This CDR3 is CASNRGSGRGDTQYF. As DNA, the CDR3 is TGTGCCAGCAACCGGGGGAGCGGGAGGGGAGATACGCAGTATTTT.

The V gene is TRBV2, the J gene TRBJ1-3; D ambiguous. The length of the CDR3 is 10 residues. V dropped 8 bases and J dropped 1 base, with 0 bases sitting between them. The germline gives CDR1 SNHLY, CDR2 FYNNEI. The CDR3 region is CASSGNTIYF. The DNA for the CDR3 is TGTGCCAGCTCTGGAAACACCATATATTTT.

The J gene is TRBJ1-4, the V gene TRBV2, with a tentative D call TRBD1 (6 bases). Trimming pared 4 bases from V and 7 bases from J, leaving 16 bases between. Germline lookup yields CDR1 SNHLY and CDR2 FYNNEI. The CDR3 extends over 15 amino acids. The DNA for the CDR3 is TGTGCCAGCAGTGCGTTACAGGGATCCAGTGAAAAACTGTTTTTT. Translating gives CASSALQGSSEKLFF.

This rearrangement joins TRBV18 to TRBJ2-7; D remains unclear. Germline values: CDR1 KGHSH, CDR2 LQKENI. V dropped 5 bases and J dropped 4 bases, with 21 bases sitting between them. The CDR3 runs 16 residues. The CDR3 here is CASSLVGPEIFYEQYF. The CDR3 nucleotides read TGTGCCAGCTCATTGGTAGGTCCAGAAATTTTTTACGAGCAGTACTTC.

The chain links TRBV13 to TRBJ1-2; D is undetermined. This CDR3 has 14 amino acids. From germline, CDR1 is PRHDT and CDR2 FYEKMQ (reference sequence). Trimming took 4 bases from V and 3 from J, leaving 12 bases between them. The CDR3: CASSSQAWDYGYTF. DNA of the CDR3: TGTGCCAGCAGCTCCCAGGCCTGGGACTATGGCTACACCTTC.

V and J are TRBV28 and TRBJ2-7; 7 bases line up with TRBD2. Germline CDR1 is MDHEN and CDR2 is SYDVKM. Trimming cost V 3 bases and J 2 bases; bases outside gene matches: 4. The CDR3 is 14 residues long. The CDR3 is CASSFLGGPYEQYF. Here the CDR3 DNA reads TGTGCCAGCAGTTTCTTGGGAGGGCCCTACGAGCAGTACTTC.

The V call is TRBV11-3, the J call TRBJ2-6; 8 bases fit TRBD1. The V and J ends lost 6 bases and 0 bases, in that order; junction bases with no gene match: 16. The CDR3 has 20 amino acids. Germline V gene data show CDR1 as SGHNT and CDR2 as YENEEA. CDR3 coding DNA: TGTGCCAGCAGTTACGGACAGGGAATTTTACCAGGCTCTGGGGCCAACGTCCTGACTTTC. Its translation: CASSYGQGILPGSGANVLTF.

This chain joins TRBV7-2 and TRBJ1-2; 8 bases agree with TRBD1. The CDR3 is 17 residues long. CDR1 is SGHTA, CDR2 FQGNSA, per germline. V lost 2 bases, J lost 6 bases, and 14 bases stayed unmatched. Written as DNA, the CDR3 is TGTGCCAGCAGCTTATCTGCAGGGGGCCACCAAGGGGATGGCTACACCTTC. This codes for CASSLSAGGHQGDGYTF.

This clone was counted at least ten times. The genes are TRBV28 and TRBJ2-7; D gene ambiguous. Trimming pared 6 bases from V and 4 bases from J, leaving 10 bases between. CDR1 and CDR2 (germline): MDHEN, SYDVKM. This CDR3 has 12 residues. The CDR3 protein is CASRSPSYEQYF. The CDR3 region has the DNA TGTGCCAGCAGGTCCCCCTCGTACGAGCAGTACTTC.

In its sample, this clone was seen a few times. This chain links TRBV18 with TRBJ1-3; maybe TRBD1 (5 bases). V lost 3 bases to trimming and J lost 0 bases, with 12 bases between them. The length of the CDR3 is 16 residues. Germline-derived CDR1 and CDR2 are KGHSH and LQKENI. The CDR3 DNA reads TGTGCCAGCTCACCCCTCGGGACGGCCTCTGGAAACACCATATATTTT. Residues: CASSPLGTASGNTIYF. Complete variable domain (other parts from reference TRBV18 and TRBJ1-3): NAGVMQNPRHLVRRRGQEARLRCSPMKGHSHVYWYRQLPEEGLKFMVYLQKENIIDESGMPKERFSAEFPKEGPSILRIQQVVRGDSAAYFCASSPLGTASGNTIYFGEGSWLTVV.

J is TRBJ1-1 and V is TRBV10-3; D possibly corresponds to TRBD1 (5 bases). The germline V gene encodes CDR1 ENHRY and CDR2 SYGVKD. The CDR3 length is 13 residues. V was shortened by 4 bases and J by 3 bases, with 9 bases between the two germline ends. This CDR3 reads CAISGGADTEAFF. The CDR3 DNA is TGTGCCATCAGTGGTGGGGCGGACACTGAAGCTTTCTTT.

This clone has only a few counts. One end of the junction does not line up with germline, which may come from a read error. The chain couples TRBV7-9 to TRBJ1-1; a weak D match, TRBD1 (5 bases). Per germline, CDR1 SEHNR and CDR2 FQNEAQ (reference sequence). The CDR3 extends over 14 amino acids. CDR3 DNA: TGTGCCAGCAGCACCCGACAGAGAAACACTGAAGCTTTATTT. This sequence encodes CASSTRQRNTEALF.

CDR3 bases: TGTGCCAGCAGCCAGTCGGGGACCAATCAGCCCCAGCATTTT. It encodes CASSQSGTNQPQHF. The V gene is TRBV16, the J gene TRBJ1-5; D is possibly TRBD1 (5 bases). V lost 3 bases, J lost 3 bases, and 9 bases lay in between. Germline CDR1 is KGHSY and CDR2 is FQNENV. This CDR3 comprises 14 residues.

CDR3 protein: CASSLSQDISYEQYF. CDR3 nucleotide sequence: TGTGCCAGCAGCCTCTCCCAGGACATATCCTACGAGCAGTACTTC. The chain combines TRBV7-2 with TRBJ2-7; D is perhaps TRBD1 (5 bases). Looked up from germline, CDR1 is SGHTA and CDR2 is FQGNSA. With 5 bases removed from V and 1 base from J, the gap between germline ends came to 15 bases. The CDR3 is 15 amino acids.

This chain uses TRBV7-2 with TRBJ2-2; 8 nucleotides match TRBD2. The germline gives CDR1 SGHTA, CDR2 FQGNSA. The CDR3 consists of 15 residues. Losses at the gene ends were 2 bases for V and 6 bases for J; bases not matched to a gene: 5. The CDR3 protein is CASSLSAGAPGELFF. The CDR3 bases are TGTGCCAGCAGCTTATCAGCGGGAGCCCCCGGGGAGCTGTTTTTT.

The chain employs TRBV2 and TRBJ1-5; weak D call: TRBD1 (6 bases). The CDR3 contains 13 residues. Trimming stripped 5 bases from V and 6 bases from J, with 11 bases between. In germline, CDR1 is SNHLY, CDR2 FYNNEI. The CDR3 loop reads CASSTGRGQPQHF. The CDR3 DNA is TGTGCCAGCAGTACAGGGAGGGGTCAGCCCCAGCATTTT.

This chain uses TRBV27 with TRBJ1-4; no clear D. Germline V CDR1 and CDR2: MNHEY, SMNVEV (reference sequence). V shed 5 bases and J shed 3 bases, with 13 bases lying between them. The CDR3 is 15 residues long. CDR3 bases: TGTGCCAGCAGTGGGGTGACACGATCTAATGAAAAACTGTTTTTT. Its translation: CASSGVTRSNEKLFF. Based on the CDR3 plus reference TRBV27 and TRBJ1-4, the full variable domain is EAQVTQNPRYLITVTGKKLTVTCSQNMNHEYMSWYRQDPGLGLRQIYYSMNVEVTDKGDVPEGYKVSRKEKRNFPLILESPSPNQTSLYFCASSGVTRSNEKLFFGSGTQLSVL.

This clone is a singleton in its sample. The rearrangement uses TRBV30 and TRBJ1-1, with a tentative D call TRBD1 (5 bases). Trimming removed 0 bases at V and 0 bases at J, with 17 bases between. The CDR3 is 17 residues long. Germline CDR1 is GTSNPN and CDR2 is SVGIG (reference sequence). Here the CDR3 DNA reads TGTGCCTGGAGTGTAGGGGTCGTTAGGGCTGTGAACACTGAAGCTTTCTTT. This sequence encodes CAWSVGVVRAVNTEAFF.

The chain recombines TRBV7-9 with TRBJ1-5, with D perhaps TRBD1 (5 bases). The V and J ends lost 5 bases and 0 bases respectively, with 11 bases between them. The CDR3 runs 15 residues. Looked up from germline, CDR1 is SEHNR and CDR2 is FQNEAQ (reference sequence). CDR3 sequence (DNA): TGTGCCAGCAGCGAGGGACCGATTAGCAATCAGCCCCAGCATTTT. Its protein is CASSEGPISNQPQHF.

The rearrangement uses TRBV27 and TRBJ1-5; tentative D call: TRBD1 (5 bases). V gave up 0 bases and J gave up 4 bases, with 10 bases separating them. The germline V gene encodes CDR1 MNHEY and CDR2 SMNVEV (reference sequence). The CDR3 totals 15 residues. The CDR3 region is CASSLSGAGNQPQHF. CDR3 nucleotides: TGTGCCAGCAGTTTATCGGGTGCAGGGAATCAGCCCCAGCATTTT.

This clone occurred many times. This chain joins TRBV6-1 and TRBJ1-1, with D possibly matching TRBD1 (6 bases). Germline V gene sequence: CDR1 MNHNS, CDR2 SASEGT. The CDR3 spans 13 residues. V was trimmed by 0 bases and J by 5 bases, leaving 7 bases between them. The CDR3 DNA is TGTGCCAGCAGTGAAGCGAGGGGGACTGAAGCTTTCTTT. This translates into CASSEARGTEAFF.

V usage is TRBV5-6 and J usage is TRBJ2-7, with D possibly called TRBD1 or TRBD2 (6 bases each). This CDR3 comprises 14 residues. Trimming left V 4 bases short and J 3 bases short, with 14 bases between. Looked up from germline, CDR1 is SGHDT and CDR2 is YYEEEE. For the CDR3, the DNA is TGTGCCAGCAGCCGCCCGGGGGACATCTACGAGCAGTACTTC. This gives the protein CASSRPGDIYEQYF.

J is TRBJ2-2 and V is TRBV27, with D possibly matching TRBD2 (5 bases). V lost 0 bases and J lost 0, with 8 bases in between. Germline CDR1 is MNHEY and CDR2 is SMNVEV (reference sequence). The CDR3 has 16 amino acids. CDR3 nucleotides: TGTGCCAGCAGTTTATCGTCCGGGACGAACACCGGGGAGCTGTTTTTT. It translates to CASSLSSGTNTGELFF.

The V gene is TRBV7-9, the J gene TRBJ2-1; D possibly matches TRBD1 or TRBD2 (5 bases each). Trimming removed 2 bases at V and 0 bases at J, with 11 bases between. CDR1 and CDR2 (germline): SEHNR, FQNEAQ (reference sequence). The CDR3 spans 16 residues. The CDR3 here is CASSLWDGRSYNEQFF. CDR3 nucleotide sequence: TGTGCCAGCAGCTTATGGGACGGACGCTCCTACAATGAGCAGTTCTTC.

The gene calls are TRBV7-8 and TRBJ1-5, with D possibly being TRBD1 (6 bases). V was cut by 1 base and J by 0 bases, with 13 bases left in between. CDR3 length: 17 amino acids. Germline lookup yields CDR1 SGHVS and CDR2 FQNEAQ. The CDR3 protein is CASSLVGGGYSNQPQHF. The CDR3 coding sequence is TGTGCCAGCAGCTTAGTGGGGGGGGGCTATAGCAATCAGCCCCAGCATTTT.

This sequence joins TRBV18 and TRBJ1-1; D uncertain. The germline V and J ends were trimmed by 0 bases and 2 bases, with 7 bases remaining between them. Germline V CDR1 and CDR2: KGHSH, LQKENI. CDR3 length: 14 amino acids. CDR3 sequence (DNA): TGTGCCAGCTCACCACCAACGGATAACACTGAAGCTTTCTTT. The encoded protein is CASSPPTDNTEAFF.

Details on this clone: Other DNA sequences in the sample encode the same CDR3. The V gene is TRBV5-1, the J gene TRBJ1-2; maybe TRBD1 (6 bases). The germline V and J ends were trimmed by 0 bases and 5 bases, with 8 bases remaining between them. Per germline, CDR1 SGHRS and CDR2 YFSETQ. CDR3 size: 13 residues. The CDR3 region is CASSLGTAYGYTF. CDR3 sequence (DNA): TGCGCCAGCAGCTTGGGGACAGCTTATGGCTACACCTTC.

V is TRBV19 and J is TRBJ1-1; 9 positions match TRBD1. In germline, CDR1 is LNHDA, CDR2 SQIVND (reference sequence). V shed 9 bases and J 1 base; nucleotides not matched to a gene: 9. The CDR3 extends over 15 amino acids. This CDR3 is CASQDRGGKNTEAFF. CDR3 sequence (DNA): TGTGCCAGCCAGGACAGGGGCGGTAAGAACACTGAAGCTTTCTTT.